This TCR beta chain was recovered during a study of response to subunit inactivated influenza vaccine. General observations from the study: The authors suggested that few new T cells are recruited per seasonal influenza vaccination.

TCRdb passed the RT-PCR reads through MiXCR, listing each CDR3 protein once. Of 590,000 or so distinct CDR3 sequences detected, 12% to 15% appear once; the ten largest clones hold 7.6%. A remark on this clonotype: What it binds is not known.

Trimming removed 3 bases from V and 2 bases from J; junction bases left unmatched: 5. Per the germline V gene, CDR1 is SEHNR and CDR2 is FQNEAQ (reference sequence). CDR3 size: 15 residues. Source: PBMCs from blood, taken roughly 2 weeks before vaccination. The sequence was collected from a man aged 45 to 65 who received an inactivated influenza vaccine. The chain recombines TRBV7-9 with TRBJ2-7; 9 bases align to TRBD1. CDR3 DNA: TGTGCCAGCAGCTTGCGGGGGACAGGGACCTACGAGCAGTACTTC. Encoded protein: CASSLRGTGTYEQYF.